A selection of T cell receptor beta chains follows, all from one sample in a study of blood T cell repertoires in COVID-19. TCRdb's copy holds only in-frame clones and misses some; the assay was immunoSEQ multiplex PCR. The table records approximately 670,000 clones, about 87% of them present only once. The sequenced sample was peripheral blood. These receptors originate from a woman aged 18-30 years with acute or convalescent COVID-19. Each CDR3 is given with its conserved first and last residue. The order of the fields is V gene, J gene, clone size, D gene, CDR3 protein, CDR3 DNA. D genes are given only for firm matches. Size values are once, few and many counts, or a class for expanded clones, and some rows have none.

TRBV7-2	TRBJ2-3	.	.	CASSPGRHSTDTQYF	TGTGCCAGCAGCCCTGGGAGACACAGCACAGATACGCAGTATTTT
TRBV6-5	TRBJ1-1	.	.	CASSWTDYTEAFF	TGTGCCAGCAGTTGGACTGATTACACTGAAGCTTTCTTT
TRBV30	TRBJ1-6	few	TRBD1	CAWSVPVTGNSPLHF	TGTGCCTGGAGTGTACCTGTGACAGGGAATTCACCCCTCCACTTT
TRBV7-9	TRBJ1-2	.	TRBD1	CASSLRAGGLTF	TGTGCCAGCAGCTTGCGGGCAGGGGGACTCACCTTC
TRBV6-5	TRBJ1-1	.	.	CASSWEGDTEAFF	TGTGCCAGCAGTTGGGAAGGGGACACTGAAGCTTTCTTT
TRBV4-2	TRBJ2-3	once	TRBD2	CASSQEGRAGGTDTQYF	TGTGCCAGCAGCCAAGAAGGTAGAGCGGGGGGCACAGATACGCAGTATTTT
TRBV30	TRBJ1-1	.	TRBD1	CAWSVLFPRGPLNYTNTEAFF	TGTGCCTGGAGTGTTTTGTTCCCCAGGGGGCCCCTGAACTATACGAACACTGAAGCTTTCTTT
TRBV7-2	TRBJ2-3	.	TRBD2	CASSSQTSGGAMNTQYF	TGTGCCAGCAGCTCACAGACTAGCGGGGGGGCCATGAATACGCAGTATTTT
TRBV5-5	TRBJ1-3	.	.	CASSFAIGVTIYF	TGTGCCAGCAGCTTTGCCATAGGGGTTACCATATATTTT
TRBV19	TRBJ2-1	.	TRBD2	CASSRTSGGSSYNEQFF	TGTGCCAGTAGCCGGACTAGCGGGGGGTCCTCCTACAATGAGCAGTTCTTC
TRBV11-2	TRBJ1-1	.	TRBD1	CASSPLWGGTQGASPEAFF	TGTGCCAGCAGCCCACTATGGGGAGGGACACAGGGGGCGAGTCCTGAAGCTTTCTTT
TRBV3-1/TRBV3-2	TRBJ1-5	.	.	CASSQTGSGAHGSQPQHF	TGTGCCAGCAGCCAAACTGGGTCAGGGGCTCACGGATCCCAGCCCCAGCATTTT
TRBV5-1	TRBJ2-5	.	.	CASSFRKQGTQYF	TGCGCCAGCAGCTTTCGGAAGCAGGGCACCCAGTACTTC
TRBV10-3	TRBJ1-2	.	TRBD1	CATSESGTGSYGYTF	TGTGCCACCAGTGAGAGCGGGACAGGAAGCTATGGCTACACCTTC
TRBV7-9	TRBJ1-4	once	.	CASSTRTATTNEKLFF	TGTGCCAGCAGCACAAGGACAGCCACAACTAATGAAAAACTGTTTTTT
TRBV18	TRBJ1-2	few	TRBD1	CASSTRGPPYGYTF	TGTGCCAGCTCAACCAGGGGGCCTCCTTATGGCTACACCTTC